Listed below are T cell receptor beta chains from one sample, sequenced in a study of neurological immune-mediated disorders. One entry per CDR3 protein, called by TCRdb with MiXCR from the 5' RACE reads. The data contain 60,000 or so distinct CDR3 sequences, roughly 3.5% of them singletons. Sequencing was done on a sample of PBMCs. The receptors were gathered from a woman aged 55-70 years with multiple sclerosis. Both conserved end residues are part of each CDR3. The D gene is left open where the match is weak. Size is omitted from some rows. Given values are once, few, many or a class for expanded clones.

d_call j_call v_call clone_size cdr3_nt cdr3_aa
NA TRBJ1-4 TRBV4-1 many TGCGCCAGCAGCCAAGTTTTAAGATCTGCAACTAATGAAAAACTGTTTTTT CASSQVLRSATNEKLFF
NA TRBJ1-6 TRBV4-1 many TGCGCCAGCAGCCAAGACTTCGCAGGCGGCAATTCACCCCTCCACTTT CASSQDFAGGNSPLHF
NA TRBJ2-5 TRBV20-1 many TGCAGTACCGACAGGGCGGGGGAGACCCAGTACTTC CSTDRAGETQYF
NA TRBJ2-1 TRBV20-1 many TGCAGTGCCAACTTGAATAGGGGCGGGAATGAGCAGTTCTTC CSANLNRGGNEQFF
NA TRBJ2-7 TRBV29-1 many TGCAGCGTGTTGGAGAGTCCGGGCCCCTACGAGCAGTACTTC CSVLESPGPYEQYF
NA TRBJ1-5 TRBV12-3/TRBV12-4 many TGTGCCAGCACTACAGGTAGCAATCAGCCCCAGCATTTT CASTTGSNQPQHF
NA TRBJ2-3 TRBV11-2 many TGTGCCAGCACCCCTAGCACAGATACGCAGTATTTT CASTPSTDTQYF
TRBD2 TRBJ2-1 TRBV20-1 many TGCAGTTTAGCGGGGGGGCTAGCCGACAATGAGCAGTTCTTC CSLAGGLADNEQFF
TRBD2 TRBJ2-3 TRBV27 NA TGTGCCAGCAGTTTAGGGACTAGCGGGAGGGCCGGCACAGATACGCAGTATTTT CASSLGTSGRAGTDTQYF
TRBD1 TRBJ1-4 TRBV7-2 many TGTGCCAGCAGCCTAGGACAGGCCCCTAATGAAAAACTGTTTTTT CASSLGQAPNEKLFF
NA TRBJ2-3 TRBV9 many TGTGCCAGCAGCGGAGGGTCCTGGGGCACAGATACGCAGTATTTT CASSGGSWGTDTQYF
TRBD1 TRBJ1-2 TRBV25-1 many TGTGCCAGTGCCGGGACAGGACATAACTATGGCTACACCTTC CASAGTGHNYGYTF
TRBD1 TRBJ2-3 TRBV20-1 NA TGCAGTGCTAACGGACAGGAGGGCACAGATACGCAGTATTTT CSANGQEGTDTQYF
NA TRBJ1-6 TRBV4-2 many TGTGCCAGCAGCGGGGACAATTCACCCCTCCACTTT CASSGDNSPLHF
NA TRBJ1-1 TRBV7-9 many TGTGCCAGCAGCTTCGTTCGAGGGAACACTGAAGCTTTCTTT CASSFVRGNTEAFF
NA TRBJ2-1 TRBV12-3/TRBV12-4 many TGTGCCAGCAGGACGCCAGGGATCGTTGAGCAGTTCTTC CASRTPGIVEQFF
NA TRBJ2-3 TRBV20-1 many TGCAGTGCTAGACTAGCCGTATATACGCAGTATTTT CSARLAVYTQYF
NA TRBJ1-6 TRBV11-2 many TGTGCCAGCAGCTCCTGGACAGAAGAGACCCTCCACTTT CASSSWTEETLHF
NA TRBJ1-2 TRBV11-2 many TGTGCCAGCAGCTTAAGTCAGAACTATGGCTACACCTTC CASSLSQNYGYTF
NA TRBJ1-2 TRBV5-6 NA TGTGCCAGCAGCTTGACAGGTGTGGATGGCTACACCTTC CASSLTGVDGYTF
NA TRBJ1-2 TRBV20-1 many TGCAGTGCTAGAGATAGTGGCCAGAAGATCTATGGCTACACCTTC CSARDSGQKIYGYTF
TRBD1 TRBJ2-2 TRBV4-1 many TGCGCCAGCAGCCATTGGACAGGGAGGACCGGGGAGCTGTTTTTT CASSHWTGRTGELFF
TRBD1 TRBJ2-3 TRBV5-1 NA TGCGCCAGCAGCTTACAGGGGTCAGATACGCAGTATTTT CASSLQGSDTQYF
NA TRBJ2-5 TRBV7-8 many TGTGCCAGCAGCTTATCCGGGACACGGGCGACCCAGTACTTC CASSLSGTRATQYF
TRBD1 TRBJ1-1 TRBV28 many TGTGCCAGCAGTGCCTGGGGACAGGGCAACACTGAAGCTTTCTTT CASSAWGQGNTEAFF
TRBD2 TRBJ2-1 TRBV29-1 few TGCAGCGTCCTAGGGGGGACTAGCGGCAATGAGCAGTTCTTC CSVLGGTSGNEQFF
NA TRBJ2-7 TRBV28 many TGTGCCAGCAGTTCCTTCCCCTACGAGCAGTACTTC CASSSFPYEQYF
NA TRBJ2-1 TRBV5-1 many TGCGCCAGCAGCTTGGGAGGGAGCTCCTACAATGAGCAGTTCTTC CASSLGGSSYNEQFF
NA TRBJ2-2 TRBV5-1 many TGCGCCAGCTCCGAGCCGAACACCGGGGAGCTGTTTTTT CASSEPNTGELFF
TRBD2 TRBJ2-5 TRBV12-3/TRBV12-4 NA TGTGCCAGCCGAATCGGGGGGGCGGAGACCCAGTACTTC CASRIGGAETQYF
TRBD1 TRBJ1-6 TRBV25-1 many TGTGCCTCCCAAGACAGGGAAGAATCACCCCTCCACTTT CASQDREESPLHF
NA TRBJ2-1 TRBV9 many TGTGCCAGCAGCTTATCAGGCACTCAGTCCGATGAGCAGTTCTTC CASSLSGTQSDEQFF
TRBD2 TRBJ2-1 TRBV20-1 NA TGCAGTGCAATGAGCGGGGGGGCCGGCAATGAGCAGTTCTTC CSAMSGGAGNEQFF
NA TRBJ2-7 TRBV7-8 NA TGTGCCAGCAGCTTAAAGGGTTTCAGTAGCGCCTACGAGCAGTACTTC CASSLKGFSSAYEQYF
TRBD2 TRBJ2-1 TRBV12-3/TRBV12-4 many TGTGCCAGCAGTGAACTCACTAGCGGGAGTAAAAATGAGCAGTTCTTC CASSELTSGSKNEQFF